This TCR beta chain was observed in a study of blood T cell repertoires in COVID-19 (dated by TCRdb to 2019 to 2021). Study-level background: Samples covering the acute and convalescent phases of COVID-19 were provided by collaborators in the United States, Italy and Spain. The prospective study material was composed of cDNA or gDNA derived from T cells, B-cell-depleted T cells, or PBMCs. The dataset comprised deeply sampled blood TCRbeta repertoires from subjects exposed to, actively infected with, or recovered from COVID-19. The repertoires were released in a freely available public database intended as a resource for research on the immune response to SARS-CoV-2. Samples came from the ongoing ImmuneRACE study (first 160 participants) plus 1,254 subjects from 6 global collaborators. Nearly every sample came with metadata listing a de-identified subject ID, COVID-19 status, age in years and sex. Where available, HLA class I and class II types were obtained from metadata supplied by the sample provider rather than from assay-based typing.

Comments on this clone: Its antigen remains undetermined. No base qualities exist here, and no much larger clone lies one base off it.

The collaborating institutions used their own protocols to collect whole blood in K2EDTA tubes. Collaborator samples were shipped for TCRbeta analysis as frozen whole blood, isolated PBMCs, or DNA extracted from either sample type. The immunoSEQ Assay, a bias-controlled multiplex PCR, was used to amplify TCRbeta CDR3 regions from genomic DNA. For the original study's pipeline: The number of nucleated cells in each sample was estimated from the amplification of reference gene primers within the assay. To quantify the absolute abundance of each unique TCRbeta CDR3 rearrangement, sequence reads were collapsed and filtered. Productive Simpson clonality was computed per sample as the square root of Simpson's diversity index over productive rearrangements. The table was pulled from immuneACCESS by TCRdb, which kept in-frame rearrangements only. Such tables lose some clones; where checked, under half of the loss comes from unresolved V genes, and the rest has no known cause. V, J and clone size are those of that table, while D and trimming were read from the DNA. Present in this sample are roughly 250,000 clones, approximately 82% of which were seen just once. The ten largest account for 4.9% of the sample.

The CDR3 holds 16 amino acids from the cysteine to the phenylalanine. Only the CDR3 part of the read is kept: 48 bases, read in frame from the first base. V and J are truncated by 2 bases and 3 bases respectively, leaving an intervening sequence of 14 bases. CDR1 and CDR2 are read off the germline V gene (reference sequence) as MNHNY and SVGAGI. General conclusions and limits of the study: The amount of clinical and demographic metadata varied by source and participant and was provided uncurated.

Sequenced input: peripheral blood. The sequence was collected from a woman aged 80 or over with active or convalescent COVID-19. Recombination connected TRBV6-6 to TRBJ2-4, and the D gene may be TRBD1, 5 bases matching. The encoded CDR3 is CASSYQGIGDKNIQYF. Here is the DNA: TGTGCCAGCAGTTACCAAGGGATAGGGGACAAAAACATTCAGTACTTC.